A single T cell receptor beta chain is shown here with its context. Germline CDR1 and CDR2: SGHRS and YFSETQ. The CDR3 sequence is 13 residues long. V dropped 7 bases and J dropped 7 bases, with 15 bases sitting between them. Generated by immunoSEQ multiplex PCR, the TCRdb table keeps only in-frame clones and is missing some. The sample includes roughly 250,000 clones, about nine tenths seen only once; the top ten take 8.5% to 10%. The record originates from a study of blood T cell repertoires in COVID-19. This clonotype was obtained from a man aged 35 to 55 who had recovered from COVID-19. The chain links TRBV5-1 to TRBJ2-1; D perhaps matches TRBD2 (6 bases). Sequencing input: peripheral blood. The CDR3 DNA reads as TGCGCCAGCGGGGGGAAAGGACAAAATGAGCAGTTCTTC. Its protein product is CASGGKGQNEQFF.